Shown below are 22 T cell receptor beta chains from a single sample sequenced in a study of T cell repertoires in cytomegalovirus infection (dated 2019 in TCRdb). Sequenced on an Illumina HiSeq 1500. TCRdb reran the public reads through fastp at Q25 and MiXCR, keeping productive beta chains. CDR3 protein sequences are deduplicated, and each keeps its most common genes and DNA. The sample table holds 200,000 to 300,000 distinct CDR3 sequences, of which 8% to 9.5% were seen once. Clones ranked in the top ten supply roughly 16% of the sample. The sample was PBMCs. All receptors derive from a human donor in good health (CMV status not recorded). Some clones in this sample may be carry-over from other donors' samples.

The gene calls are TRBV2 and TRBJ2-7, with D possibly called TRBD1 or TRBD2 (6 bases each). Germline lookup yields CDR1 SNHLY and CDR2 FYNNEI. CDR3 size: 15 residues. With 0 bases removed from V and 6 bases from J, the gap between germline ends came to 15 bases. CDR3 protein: CASSEARGSGAEQYF. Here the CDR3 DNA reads TGTGCCAGCAGTGAAGCGCGGGGCTCAGGGGCCGAGCAGTACTTC. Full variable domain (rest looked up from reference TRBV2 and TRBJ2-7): EPEVTQTPSHQVTQMGQEVILRCVPISNHLYFYWYRQILGQKVEFLVSFYNNEISEKSEIFDDQFSVERPDGSNFTLKIRSTKLEDSAMYFCASSEARGSGAEQYFGPGTRLTVT.

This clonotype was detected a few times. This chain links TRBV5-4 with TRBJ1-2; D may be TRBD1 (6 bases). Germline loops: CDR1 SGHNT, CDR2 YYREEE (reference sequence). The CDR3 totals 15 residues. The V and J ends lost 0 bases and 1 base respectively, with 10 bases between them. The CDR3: CASSLVGGDNYGYTF. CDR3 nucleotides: TGTGCCAGCAGCTTGGTTGGGGGCGATAACTATGGCTACACCTTC.

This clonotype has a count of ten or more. Written as DNA, the CDR3 is TGTGCCAGCTCCCCCGGCGGCAGGGGAGGGAGTCAAGAGACCCAGTACTTC. Its translation is CASSPGGRGGSQETQYF. The chain links TRBV18 to TRBJ2-5; TRBD2 is a possible D gene (7 bases). The germline V gene has CDR1 KGHSH and CDR2 LQKENI. The V end lost 6 bases, the J end lost 2 bases, and 22 bases lay between the germline ends. The CDR3 contains 17 residues.

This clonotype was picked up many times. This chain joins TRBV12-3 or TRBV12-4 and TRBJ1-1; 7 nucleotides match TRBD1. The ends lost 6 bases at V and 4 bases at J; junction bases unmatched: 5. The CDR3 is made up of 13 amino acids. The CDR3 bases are TGTGCCAGCAGAGAGACAGGGCTCACTGAAGCTTTCTTT. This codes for CASRETGLTEAFF.

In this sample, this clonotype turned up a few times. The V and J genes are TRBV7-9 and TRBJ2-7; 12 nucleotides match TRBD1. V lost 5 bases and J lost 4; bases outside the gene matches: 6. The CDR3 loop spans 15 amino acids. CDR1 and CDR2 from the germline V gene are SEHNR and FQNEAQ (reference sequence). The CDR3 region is CASSQGQGARYEQYF. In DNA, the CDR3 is TGTGCCAGCAGCCAGGGACAGGGGGCTCGGTACGAGCAGTACTTC.

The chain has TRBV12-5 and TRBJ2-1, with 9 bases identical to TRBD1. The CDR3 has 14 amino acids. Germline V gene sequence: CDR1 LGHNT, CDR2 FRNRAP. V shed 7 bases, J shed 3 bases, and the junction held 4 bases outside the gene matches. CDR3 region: CASVPGQGYNEQFF. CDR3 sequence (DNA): TGTGCTAGTGTTCCGGGACAGGGCTACAATGAGCAGTTCTTC.

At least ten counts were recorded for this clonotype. Here the CDR3 reads CASSPGLISGNTIYF. The CDR3 DNA follows: TGTGCCAGCAGTCCGGGACTGATCTCTGGAAACACCATATATTTT. The chain recombines TRBV6-5 with TRBJ1-3, with D perhaps TRBD1 (5 bases). The ends were cut back, 5 bases at V and 0 bases at J, with 11 bases in the middle. Per the germline V gene, CDR1 is MNHEY and CDR2 is SVGAGI. CDR3 length: 15 residues.

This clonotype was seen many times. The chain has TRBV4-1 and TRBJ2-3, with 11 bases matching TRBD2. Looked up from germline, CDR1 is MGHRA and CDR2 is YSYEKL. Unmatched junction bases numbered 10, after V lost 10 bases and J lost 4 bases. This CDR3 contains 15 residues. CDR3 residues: CATSILAGVADTQYF. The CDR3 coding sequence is TGCGCCACCTCGATACTAGCGGGAGTCGCAGATACGCAGTATTTT.

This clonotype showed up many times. CDR3 loop: CASSLATGRNTDTQYF. The CDR3 bases are TGTGCCAGCAGCTTGGCGACGGGGCGAAACACAGATACGCAGTATTTT. This sequence joins TRBV7-2 and TRBJ2-3, with D perhaps being TRBD1 or TRBD2 (5 bases each). The CDR3 length is 16 residues. The germline gives CDR1 SGHTA, CDR2 FQGNSA. Trimming took 3 bases from V and 2 from J, leaving 15 bases between them.

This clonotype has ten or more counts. Here the CDR3 reads CASSLEAGSSYEQYF. The CDR3 DNA reads TGTGCCAGCAGCTTAGAGGCAGGGAGCTCCTACGAGCAGTACTTC. This sequence joins TRBV7-8 and TRBJ2-7; D tentatively fits TRBD1 or TRBD2 (5 bases each). The V end was cut by 1 base, the J end by 0 bases, with 10 bases between. Per the germline V gene, CDR1 is SGHVS and CDR2 is FQNEAQ. The length of the CDR3 is 15 residues.

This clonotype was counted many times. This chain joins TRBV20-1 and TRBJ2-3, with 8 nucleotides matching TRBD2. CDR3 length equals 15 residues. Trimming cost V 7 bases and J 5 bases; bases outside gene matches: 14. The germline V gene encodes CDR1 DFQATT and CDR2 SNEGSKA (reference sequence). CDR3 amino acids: CSGGSDGRAKDTQYF. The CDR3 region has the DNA TGCAGTGGGGGCTCTGACGGGAGGGCCAAAGATACGCAGTATTTT.

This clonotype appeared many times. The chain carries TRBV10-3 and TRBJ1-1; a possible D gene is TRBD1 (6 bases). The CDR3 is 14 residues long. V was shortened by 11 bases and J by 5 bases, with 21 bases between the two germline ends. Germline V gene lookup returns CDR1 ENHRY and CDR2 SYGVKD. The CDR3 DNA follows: TGTGCCGCTGGGGGAGGACAGTCCTCTACTGAAGCTTTCTTT. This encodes CAAGGGQSSTEAFF.

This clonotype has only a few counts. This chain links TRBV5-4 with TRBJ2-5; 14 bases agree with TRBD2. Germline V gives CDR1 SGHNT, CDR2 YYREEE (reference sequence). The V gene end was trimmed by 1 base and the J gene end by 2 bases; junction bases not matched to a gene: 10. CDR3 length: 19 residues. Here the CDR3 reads CASSLFRGLAGEAQETQYF. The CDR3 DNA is TGTGCCAGCAGCTTGTTTAGGGGACTAGCGGGAGAAGCACAAGAGACCCAGTACTTC. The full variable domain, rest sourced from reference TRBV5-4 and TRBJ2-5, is ETGVTQSPTHLIKTRGQQVTLRCSSQSGHNTVSWYQQALGQGPQFIFQYYREEENGRGNFPPRFSGLQFPNYSSELNVNALELDDSALYLCASSLFRGLAGEAQETQYFGPGTRLLVL.

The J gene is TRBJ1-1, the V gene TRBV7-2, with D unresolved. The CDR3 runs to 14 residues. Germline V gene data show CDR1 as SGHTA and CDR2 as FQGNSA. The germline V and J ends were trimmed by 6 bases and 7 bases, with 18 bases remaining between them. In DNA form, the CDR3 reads TGTGCCAGCAGACCCCTAAGTCTGGCCGGTGAAGCTTTCTTT. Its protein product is CASRPLSLAGEAFF. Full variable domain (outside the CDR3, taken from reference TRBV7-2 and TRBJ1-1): GAGVSQSPSNKVTEKGKDVELRCDPISGHTALYWYRQSLGQGLEFLIYFQGNSAPDKSGLPSDRFSAERTGGSVSTLTIQRTQQEDSAVYLCASRPLSLAGEAFFGQGTRLTVV.

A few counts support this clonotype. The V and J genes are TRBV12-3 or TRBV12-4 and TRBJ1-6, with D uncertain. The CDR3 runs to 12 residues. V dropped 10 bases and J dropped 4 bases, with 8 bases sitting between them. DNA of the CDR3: TGTGCCACCCAGGTGTATAATTCACCCCTCCACTTT. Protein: CATQVYNSPLHF.

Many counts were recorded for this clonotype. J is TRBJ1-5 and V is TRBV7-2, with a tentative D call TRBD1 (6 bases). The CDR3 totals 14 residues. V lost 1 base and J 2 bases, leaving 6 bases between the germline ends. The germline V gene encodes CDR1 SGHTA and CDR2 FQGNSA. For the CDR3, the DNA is TGTGCCAGCAGCTTAGGACAGGGCAATCAGCCCCAGCATTTT. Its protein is CASSLGQGNQPQHF.

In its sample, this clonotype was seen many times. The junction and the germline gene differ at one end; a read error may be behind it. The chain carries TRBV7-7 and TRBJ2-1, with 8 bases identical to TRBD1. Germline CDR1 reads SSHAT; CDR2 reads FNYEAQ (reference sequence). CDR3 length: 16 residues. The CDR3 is CASSLGAGGAHNEQFF. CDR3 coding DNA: TGTGCTAGCAGCTTAGGTGCAGGGGGCGCCCACAATGAGCAGTTCTTC.

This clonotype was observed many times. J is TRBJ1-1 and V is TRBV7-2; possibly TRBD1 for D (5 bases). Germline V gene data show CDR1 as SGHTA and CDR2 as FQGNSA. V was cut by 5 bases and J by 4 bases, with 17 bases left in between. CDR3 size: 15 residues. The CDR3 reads CASSQYSGGGTEAFF. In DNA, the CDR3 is TGTGCCAGCAGCCAATATTCGGGGGGAGGCACTGAAGCTTTCTTT.

CDR3 amino acids: CASSQGDNSPLHF. The CDR3 coding sequence is TGCGCCAGCAGCCAGGGTGATAATTCACCCCTCCACTTT. The chain employs TRBV5-1 and TRBJ1-6; D may be TRBD1 (5 bases). The CDR3 runs to 13 residues. Trimming took off 4 bases at V and 5 bases at J, with 7 bases between the two ends. Germline CDR1 reads SGHRS; CDR2 reads YFSETQ. Looking up the rest from reference TRBV5-1 and TRBJ1-6 gives the full variable domain: KAGVTQTPRYLIKTRGQQVTLSCSPISGHRSVSWYQQTPGQGLQFLFEYFSETQRNKGNFPGRFSGRQFSNSRSEMNVSTLELGDSALYLCASSQGDNSPLHFGNGTRLTVT.

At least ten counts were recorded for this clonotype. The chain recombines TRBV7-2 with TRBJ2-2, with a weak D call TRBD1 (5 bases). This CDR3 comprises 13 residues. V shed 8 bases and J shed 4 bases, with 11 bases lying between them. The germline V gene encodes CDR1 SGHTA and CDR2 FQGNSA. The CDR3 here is CASRLTVTGELFF. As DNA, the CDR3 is TGTGCCAGCCGCCTGACAGTCACCGGGGAGCTGTTTTTT.

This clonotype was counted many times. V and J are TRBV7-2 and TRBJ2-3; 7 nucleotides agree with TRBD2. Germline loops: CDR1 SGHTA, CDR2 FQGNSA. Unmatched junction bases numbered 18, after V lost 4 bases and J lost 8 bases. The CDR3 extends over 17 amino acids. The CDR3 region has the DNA TGTGCCAGCAGCTCCCGGCCGCCACTAGCGAGGGGTGTTACGCAGTATTTT. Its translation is CASSSRPPLARGVTQYF.

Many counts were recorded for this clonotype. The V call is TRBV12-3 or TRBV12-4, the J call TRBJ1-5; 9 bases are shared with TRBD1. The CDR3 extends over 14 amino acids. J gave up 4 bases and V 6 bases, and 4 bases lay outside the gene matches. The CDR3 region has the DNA TGTGCCAGCAGAGGGACAGGGAGGAATCAGCCCCAGCATTTT. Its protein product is CASRGTGRNQPQHF.